Sequencing of this T cell receptor (beta chain) was carried out in a study of cytomegalovirus exposure and HLA in healthy donors. Whole-study findings and limits: The authors considered a cluster of highly shared sequence variants likely to be a sequencing artifact. The authors later found TCR association rates varying by HLA locus, with DRB1 most and HLA-C fewest. It emerged from a later analysis that several of the most significant clusters appeared to be linked to common viral pathogens. Trimming of TCR beta V- and J-genes showed a link, identified in a later analysis, to a missense DCLRE1C variant.

With respect to this clone: Its specificity is not known.

PCR was performed using 60 Vbeta and 13 Jbeta primers. Using immunoSEQ multiplex PCR, the repertoire was profiled, and TCRdb retains in-frame clones only, with some absent. The profile shows around 170,000 clones, about 77% of them singletons. Sequencing used PBMCs. The origin of this receptor is a man between 60 and 75 years old in good health and CMV-seronegative.

CDR3 loop: CASSNPGLAGGNEQFF. For the CDR3, the DNA is TGTGCCAGCAGTAACCCGGGACTAGCGGGGGGGAATGAGCAGTTCTTC. The rearrangement uses TRBV6-6 and TRBJ2-1; TRBD2 matches 16 bases. The J segment lost 7 bases and the V segment lost 5 bases, leaving 5 bases of the junction unmatched. CDR3 length equals 16 residues. From germline, CDR1 is MNHNY and CDR2 SVGAGI (reference sequence).